What follows are 10 T cell receptor beta chains derived from one specimen sequenced in a study of OX40 agonist ivuxolimab in advanced cancers. Sequencing used immunoSEQ multiplex PCR; TCRdb keeps in-frame clones, though not all of them. The sample has some 80,000 clones, around 94% seen once. The specimen comprised CD4+ or CD8+ T cells sorted from blood, sampled in a trial of the OX40 agonist ivuxolimab. These TCRs come from an adult with an advanced solid tumor such as melanoma, head and neck, liver or kidney cancer.

V gene TRBV27 combines with J gene TRBJ2-1, with 8 bases aligning to TRBD1. Per the germline V gene, CDR1 is MNHEY and CDR2 is SMNVEV (reference sequence). There are 15 residues in the CDR3. V gave up 5 bases and J gave up 4 bases; unmatched junction bases: 7. The chain's CDR3 is CASSPTGTGYNEQFF. In DNA, the CDR3 is TGTGCCAGCAGTCCCACGGGGACAGGTTACAATGAGCAGTTCTTC.

The rearrangement uses TRBV7-3 and TRBJ2-3; D may be TRBD2 (6 bases). The CDR3 spans 13 residues. Germline V lookup: CDR1 SGHTA, CDR2 FQGTGA. The germline V and J ends were trimmed by 5 bases and 6 bases, with 12 bases remaining between them. This chain's CDR3 is CASSRDFLDTQYF. CDR3 coding DNA: TGTGCCAGCAGCAGGGACTTCCTTGATACGCAGTATTTT.

This clone was counted once. The chain combines TRBV7-2 with TRBJ2-4; maybe TRBD2 (6 bases). Germline-derived CDR1 and CDR2 are SGHTA and FQGNSA. The CDR3 runs to 15 residues. The V gene lost 4 bases and the J gene lost 6 bases, with 16 bases spanning the gap. The chain's CDR3 is CASSSRLGVGNIQYF. DNA for the CDR3: TGTGCCAGCAGCTCCAGACTAGGGGTGGGAAACATTCAGTACTTC.

The rearrangement links TRBV7-9 to TRBJ1-1, with D perhaps matching TRBD1 (6 bases). The CDR3 sequence is 14 residues long. Trimming shortened V by 3 bases and J by 3 bases, and 11 bases separated the two germline ends. CDR1 and CDR2 from the germline V gene are SEHNR and FQNEAQ (reference sequence). The CDR3 DNA follows: TGTGCCAGCAGCTTTACAGGGACCTACACTGAAGCTTTCTTT. Protein sequence: CASSFTGTYTEAFF.

V is TRBV5-1 and J is TRBJ2-3, with D hard to call. V was cut by 0 bases and J by 3 bases, with 8 bases left in between. The CDR3 length is 14 residues. The germline CDR1 and CDR2 sequences are SGHRS and YFSETQ. The CDR3 nucleotides are TGCGCCAGCAGCTTGGGTACCGTTACAGATACGCAGTATTTT. This sequence encodes CASSLGTVTDTQYF.

This chain connects TRBV5-1 to TRBJ1-1; D is perhaps TRBD1 (5 bases). CDR3 length: 17 residues. The V gene lost 7 bases and the J gene lost 6 bases, with 28 bases spanning the gap. Germline lookup yields CDR1 SGHRS and CDR2 YFSETQ. CDR3 region: CASAILSMVGGGAEAFF. As DNA, the CDR3 is TGCGCCAGCGCCATTTTATCTATGGTCGGGGGGGGAGCTGAAGCTTTCTTT. Variable domain in full (rest from reference TRBV5-1 and TRBJ1-1): KAGVTQTPRYLIKTRGQQVTLSCSPISGHRSVSWYQQTPGQGLQFLFEYFSETQRNKGNFPGRFSGRQFSNSRSEMNVSTLELGDSALYLCASAILSMVGGGAEAFFGQGTRLTVV.

The V and J genes are TRBV5-1 and TRBJ1-5; TRBD1 matches at 7 bases. The CDR3 runs to 13 residues. V shed 4 bases, J shed 7 bases, and the junction held 5 bases outside the gene matches. Germline assignment: CDR1 SGHRS and CDR2 YFSETQ. CDR3 in amino acids: CASSRTGGQPQHF. CDR3 bases: TGCGCCAGCAGCCGGACAGGCGGCCAGCCCCAGCATTTT.

This chain connects TRBV7-2 to TRBJ1-1; D unresolved. V gave up 2 bases and J gave up 5 bases, with 9 bases separating them. CDR1 and CDR2 from the germline V gene are SGHTA and FQGNSA. This CDR3 comprises 13 residues. As DNA, the CDR3 is TGTGCCAGCAGCTTATTACTGGAAACTGAAGCTTTCTTT. Protein: CASSLLLETEAFF.

The chain joins TRBV7-2 to TRBJ2-5; 9 nucleotides align to TRBD1. Germline V gives CDR1 SGHTA, CDR2 FQGNSA. The CDR3 has 15 residues. V dropped 6 bases and J dropped 4; count of bases not matched to a gene: 9. The CDR3 spells CASSPDRGIGETQYF. CDR3 DNA: TGTGCCAGCAGTCCGGACAGGGGAATCGGAGAGACCCAGTACTTC.

The genes are TRBV7-3 and TRBJ2-2; D uncertain. The V and J ends lost 5 bases and 6 bases respectively, with 4 bases between them. This CDR3 is 11 amino acids long. The germline V gene encodes CDR1 SGHTA and CDR2 FQGTGA. In nucleotides, the CDR3 is TGTGCCAGCAGCACGGCCGGGGAGCTGTTTTTT. It encodes CASSTAGELFF.